Listed here are 26 T cell receptor beta chains from one sample, sequenced in a study of beta chain features in type 1 diabetes (dated by TCRdb to 2016 to 2018). The receptor library was made with the immunoSEQ multiplex PCR assay. All of the isolated RNA was reverse transcribed with the High Capacity cDNA Reverse Transcription Kit, so expressed TCRB transcripts were sequenced. Drawn from immuneACCESS, this table holds only the in-frame rearrangements with V and J called that TCRdb kept. Clones are partly lost; checked studies trace under half to an unresolved V gene and leave the rest unexplained. This sample comprises about 140,000 clones, 9% to 10% of them detected only once. Of the sample, about 0.6% is held by the ten largest clones. The specimen sequenced was central memory CD4+ T cells from blood. The receptors were sampled from a woman between 40 and 50 years old in good health.

The V gene is TRBV6-5, the J gene TRBJ2-7; 9 bases match TRBD2. Germline CDR1 reads MNHEY; CDR2 reads SVGAGI. V lost 6 bases, J lost 6 bases, and 6 bases stayed unmatched. CDR3 length: 13 residues. CDR3: CASRGLAKGEQYF. The CDR3 DNA sequence: TGTGCCAGCAGAGGACTAGCGAAGGGCGAGCAGTACTTC.

Points on this clone: Sequence at one end of the junction differs from germline and may be a read error. The genes are TRBV7-7 and TRBJ2-2, with 8 bases lining up with TRBD1. The germline gives CDR1 SSHAT, CDR2 FNYEAQ (reference sequence). The CDR3 sequence is 16 residues long. CDR3 nucleotide sequence: TGTGCTAGCAGCGCCGACAGGGGAGTCGACACCGGGGAGCTGTTTTTT. It is translated as CASSADRGVDTGELFF.

A few counts support this clone. The chain employs TRBV18 and TRBJ1-2, with 7 bases matching TRBD1. CDR1 KGHSH and CDR2 LQKENI come from the germline V gene. CDR3 length equals 15 residues. The V and J ends lost 4 bases and 2 bases, in that order; junction bases with no gene match: 7. The CDR3 loop is CASSLGTAENYGYTF. CDR3 in DNA: TGTGCCAGCTCACTCGGGACAGCCGAAAACTATGGCTACACCTTC.

This chain joins TRBV5-8 and TRBJ2-5; TRBD2 matches at 7 bases. Looked up from germline, CDR1 is SGHTS and CDR2 is YDEGEE. The CDR3 is 16 amino acids. J was trimmed by 5 bases and V by 4 bases; bases with no gene match: 14. The CDR3 here is CASSPGGVRRLETQYF. The CDR3 DNA follows: TGTGCCAGCAGCCCGGGAGGAGTCAGGAGGTTGGAGACCCAGTACTTC.

The rearrangement uses TRBV18 and TRBJ2-5, with D tentatively TRBD2 (6 bases). Germline lookup yields CDR1 KGHSH and CDR2 LQKENI. The V end lost 2 bases, the J end lost 7 bases, and 8 bases lay between the germline ends. There are 12 residues in the CDR3. The CDR3 sequence is CASSPAGGTQYF. The CDR3 DNA reads as TGTGCCAGCTCACCAGCCGGGGGGACCCAGTACTTC.

V and J are TRBV29-1 and TRBJ1-2; TRBD1 aligns across 8 bases. V shed 7 bases, J shed 7 bases, and the junction held 20 bases outside the gene matches. Germline V gene lookup returns CDR1 SQVTM and CDR2 ANQGSEA. This CDR3 is 16 amino acids long. CDR3 loop: CSAPTGQGLTVSGYTF. In DNA, the CDR3 is TGCAGCGCCCCCACAGGACAGGGCCTTACGGTATCTGGCTACACCTTC.

This rearrangement joins TRBV4-2 to TRBJ1-5; TRBD1 aligns across 11 bases. Germline CDR1 is LGHNA and CDR2 is YNFKEQ. Trimming cost V 1 base and J 6 bases; bases outside gene matches: 8. CDR3 length: 17 amino acids. The DNA for the CDR3 is TGTGCCAGCAGCCAAGGCGAACGAGGGACAGGGGGTCAGCCCCAGCATTTT. Encoded protein: CASSQGERGTGGQPQHF.

In this sample, this clone turned up a few times. The chain joins TRBV7-2 to TRBJ1-4; possibly TRBD1 for D (6 bases). This CDR3 is 15 amino acids long. Trimming pared 2 bases from V and 8 bases from J, leaving 15 bases between. Germline values: CDR1 SGHTA, CDR2 FQGNSA. The CDR3 DNA follows: TGTGCCAGCAGCTTATCTTACAGGGTGGGAGAAAAACTGTTTTTT. It specifies CASSLSYRVGEKLFF.

The gene calls are TRBV29-1 and TRBJ1-2; TRBD1 matches 8 bases. This CDR3 is 13 amino acids long. With 6 bases clipped from V and 2 bases from J, the junction kept 5 bases outside the gene matches. CDR1 and CDR2 (germline): SQVTM, ANQGSEA. Here the CDR3 reads CSVRDRMNYGYTF. For the CDR3, the DNA is TGCAGCGTACGGGACAGGATGAACTATGGCTACACCTTC.

For the CDR3, the DNA is TGTGCCAGCAGCAACCCTAATCCAACTAATGAAAAACTGTTTTTT. It translates to CASSNPNPTNEKLFF. The chain uses TRBV7-9 and TRBJ1-4, with D uncertain. Germline CDR1 is SEHNR and CDR2 is FQNEAQ (reference sequence). CDR3 length equals 15 residues. Trimming took off 5 bases at V and 0 bases at J, with 10 bases between the two ends.

This clone has a handful of counts. The chain is built from TRBV10-3 and TRBJ2-5; 7 positions match TRBD1. V lost 7 bases to trimming and J lost 4 bases; unmatched junction nucleotides: 9. Per the germline V gene, CDR1 is ENHRY and CDR2 is SYGVKD. This CDR3 is 14 amino acids long. DNA of the CDR3: TGTGCCATCACCCGGGACAGAGGATTAGAGACCCAGTACTTC. Its protein product is CAITRDRGLETQYF.

This clone was detected a few times. The genes are TRBV7-2 and TRBJ2-3, with TRBD1 matching over 8 bases. From germline, CDR1 is SGHTA and CDR2 FQGNSA. The V segment lost 2 bases and the J segment 4 bases; nucleotides outside the gene matches: 5. The CDR3 loop spans 15 amino acids. This CDR3 reads CASSLWQGASDTQYF. CDR3 bases: TGTGCCAGCAGCTTATGGCAGGGGGCATCAGATACGCAGTATTTT.

This clone turned up a few times. The rearrangement joins TRBV7-2 to TRBJ2-3, with 7 bases aligning to TRBD1. Losses at the gene ends were 6 bases for V and 0 bases for J; bases not matched to a gene: 3. This CDR3 region has 14 residues. Germline V CDR1 and CDR2: SGHTA, FQGNSA. CDR3: CASRTGASTDTQYF. DNA of the CDR3: TGTGCCAGCAGAACAGGGGCGAGCACAGATACGCAGTATTTT. The full variable domain, its missing parts supplied by reference TRBV7-2 and TRBJ2-3, is GAGVSQSPSNKVTEKGKDVELRCDPISGHTALYWYRQSLGQGLEFLIYFQGNSAPDKSGLPSDRFSAERTGGSVSTLTIQRTQQEDSAVYLCASRTGASTDTQYFGPGTRLTVL.

This clone was counted between two and nine times. The chain couples TRBV28 to TRBJ2-6; tentatively, D is TRBD1 (6 bases). The CDR3 extends over 15 amino acids. Germline-derived CDR1 and CDR2 are MDHEN and SYDVKM. Trimming stripped 6 bases from V and 4 bases from J, with 13 bases between. The CDR3 nucleotides read TGTGCCAGCAGACCTACAGGGTTCGGGGCCAACGTCCTGACTTTC. Amino acids: CASRPTGFGANVLTF.

There are many counts of this clone. The rearrangement uses TRBV5-4 and TRBJ2-3, with D possibly being TRBD1 (5 bases). Germline lookup yields CDR1 SGHNT and CDR2 YYREEE (reference sequence). The CDR3 totals 13 residues. Trimming pared 4 bases from V and 5 bases from J, leaving 11 bases between. The CDR3 protein is CASSRSGLDTQYF. The CDR3 region has the DNA TGTGCCAGCAGCCGTTCAGGGCTAGATACGCAGTATTTT. Filled out from reference TRBV5-4 and TRBJ2-3, the complete variable domain reads ETGVTQSPTHLIKTRGQQVTLRCSSQSGHNTVSWYQQALGQGPQFIFQYYREEENGRGNFPPRFSGLQFPNYSSELNVNALELDDSALYLCASSRSGLDTQYFGPGTRLTVL.

V usage is TRBV5-5 and J usage is TRBJ1-1; D is perhaps TRBD1 (6 bases). The CDR3 sequence is 13 residues long. V was trimmed by 3 bases and J by 4 bases, leaving 10 bases between them. Germline CDR1 is SGHKS and CDR2 is YYEKEE (reference sequence). CDR3 nucleotides: TGTGCCAGCAGCTGGGGGGGCTCCACTGAAGCTTTCTTT. This translates into CASSWGGSTEAFF.

The rearrangement uses TRBV19 and TRBJ2-5; a weak D match, TRBD1 (5 bases). The CDR3 loop spans 14 amino acids. Trimming cost V 6 bases and J 5 bases, with 16 bases left between them. Germline V CDR1 and CDR2: LNHDA, SQIVND (reference sequence). CDR3 loop: CASRAGWLEETQYF. The DNA of the CDR3 is TGTGCCAGTAGAGCAGGGTGGTTAGAGGAGACCCAGTACTTC.

This clone has more than one count but fewer than ten. This chain links TRBV23-1 with TRBJ2-7; perhaps TRBD1 as D (6 bases). TRBV23-1 is designated an ORF whose function remains uncertain. Trimming cost V 0 bases and J 5 bases, with 14 bases left between them. The CDR3 sequence is 15 residues long. The CDR3 is CASSQSGDKRDEQYF. The CDR3 DNA sequence: TGCGCCAGCAGTCAATCAGGGGACAAAAGGGACGAGCAGTACTTC.

This clone was counted between two and nine times. The gene calls are TRBV27 and TRBJ2-7; 7 nucleotides align to TRBD2. The CDR3 extends over 14 amino acids. Germline V gives CDR1 MNHEY, CDR2 SMNVEV (reference sequence). The V gene end was trimmed by 8 bases and the J gene end by 1 base; junction bases not matched to a gene: 8. CDR3 DNA: TGTGCCAGCTTAAGCGGGGCCCCTTCCTACGAGCAGTACTTC. This encodes CASLSGAPSYEQYF.

CDR3 region: CAINLRGDDEQFF. The CDR3 DNA follows: TGTGCCATCAACCTCCGCGGGGACGATGAGCAGTTCTTC. This chain uses TRBV10-3 with TRBJ2-1; maybe TRBD2 (6 bases). This CDR3 contains 13 residues. Germline V CDR1 and CDR2: ENHRY, SYGVKD. V shed 7 bases and J shed 8 bases, with 15 bases lying between them.

This clone was counted at least ten times. The chain recombines TRBV18 with TRBJ2-7; 8 bases map to TRBD1. The trim removed 3 bases at V and 0 bases at J, leaving 4 bases unmatched. The V gene's germline CDR1 is KGHSH and CDR2 LQKENI. This CDR3 contains 15 residues. The DNA of the CDR3 is TGTGCCAGCTCACCCCGCGGGACAGGCTCCTACGAGCAGTACTTC. It specifies CASSPRGTGSYEQYF.

The gene calls are TRBV6-5 and TRBJ1-6; D gene unclear. Deletions cut 6 bases from V and 14 bases from J, with 11 bases between. Germline CDR1 and CDR2: MNHEY and SVGAGI. CDR3 length: 11 residues. The CDR3 bases are TGTGCCAGCAGCCCGGGTCGGGCCCTCCACTTT. Residues: CASSPGRALHF.

The rearrangement links TRBV6-5 to TRBJ2-3; TRBD1 aligns across 8 bases. Germline-derived CDR1 and CDR2 are MNHEY and SVGAGI. The J segment lost 2 bases and the V segment lost 8 bases, leaving 6 bases of the junction unmatched. The CDR3 extends over 14 amino acids. CDR3 DNA: TGTGCCAGCGCCACAGGGGGTGACACAGATACGCAGTATTTT. Encoded protein: CASATGGDTDTQYF.

The gene calls are TRBV6-1 and TRBJ2-3; 8 nucleotides line up with TRBD1. CDR3 size: 16 residues. V lost 3 bases and J lost 1; bases outside the gene matches: 6. In germline, CDR1 is MNHNS, CDR2 SASEGT. The CDR3 region is CASSDSPTGGTDTQYF. The CDR3 DNA reads TGTGCCAGCAGTGATTCCCCGACAGGGGGCACAGATACGCAGTATTTT.

The chain has TRBV19 and TRBJ1-2, with a weak D call TRBD1 (5 bases). V was pared by 6 bases and J by 4 bases, with 12 bases between. The CDR3 covers 13 residues. Germline CDR1 reads LNHDA; CDR2 reads SQIVND (reference sequence). This CDR3 is CASRKDRSYGYTF. The DNA of the CDR3 is TGTGCCAGTAGGAAAGACAGAAGCTATGGCTACACCTTC.

The CDR3 loop reads CASSLDYYEQYF. The CDR3 nucleotides read TGCGCCAGCAGCTTGGACTACTACGAGCAGTACTTC. The rearrangement joins TRBV5-1 to TRBJ2-7; D gene uncertain. Trimming left V 0 bases short and J 3 bases short, with 4 bases between. Germline CDR1 SGHRS, CDR2 YFSETQ. This CDR3 has 12 residues.